Sequencing of this T cell receptor (beta chain) was carried out in a study of OX40 agonist ivuxolimab in advanced cancers. Overall study context: Patients with hepatocellular carcinoma, melanoma, renal cell or head and neck cancer made up the dose-escalation patients. One patient with hepatocellular carcinoma and two with cutaneous melanoma, three in all, had partial responses.

This clone was picked up one time. Sequenced by immunoSEQ multiplex PCR; TCRdb stores in-frame clones only, minus some. This repertoire shows roughly 90,000 clones, roughly 89% found once; its top ten account for 0.7% to 1%. Autoimmune disease history or systemic immunosuppression excluded patients. The CDR3 spans 14 residues. Germline CDR1 SGHDN, CDR2 FVKESK. V was cut by 3 bases and J by 8 bases, with 11 bases left in between. This receptor was identified in an adult with an advanced solid tumor such as melanoma, head and neck, liver or kidney cancer. This rearrangement joins TRBV14 to TRBJ1-6; D unclear. Sequenced material: CD4+ or CD8+ T cells sorted from blood, taken in a trial of the OX40 agonist ivuxolimab. This CDR3 is CASSQREIDSPLHF. In DNA form, the CDR3 reads TGTGCCAGCAGCCAGAGGGAAATCGATTCACCCCTCCACTTT. Looking up the rest from reference TRBV14 and TRBJ1-6 gives the full variable domain: EAGVTQFPSHSVIEKGQTVTLRCDPISGHDNLYWYRRVMGKEIKFLLHFVKESKQDESGMPNNRFLAERTGGTYSTLKVQPAELEDSGVYFCASSQREIDSPLHFGNGTRLTVT.